This T cell receptor beta chain derives from a study of cytotoxic CD8 clonotypes in ibrutinib-treated CLL. About the study: Sequencing produced an average of roughly 280,000 productive templates and roughly 89,000 productive rearrangements per sample. Notes on the study in general: There were differences in sampling times between sustained-remission and progressing patients. Clonality showed a rise at ibrutinib response that reversed toward baseline at progression.

Assay: immunoSEQ multiplex PCR; the TCRdb copy retains only in-frame clones and omits some. The sample has 100,000 to 150,000 clones, approximately 85% seen once. As for this clone: The antigen remains undetermined.

This clonotype was sampled from a human donor with chronic lymphocytic leukemia. This sample comprised PBMCs, obtained after 24 months of ibrutinib treatment.

CDR3 amino acids: CASSQDTQETQYF. The CDR3 bases are TGTGCCAGCAGCCAGGACACCCAAGAGACCCAGTACTTC. The V call is TRBV11-1, the J call TRBJ2-5; tentative D call: TRBD1 (5 bases). The CDR3 spans 13 residues. V lost 5 bases and J lost 1, with 8 bases in between. CDR1 is SGHAT, CDR2 FQDESV, per germline (reference sequence).